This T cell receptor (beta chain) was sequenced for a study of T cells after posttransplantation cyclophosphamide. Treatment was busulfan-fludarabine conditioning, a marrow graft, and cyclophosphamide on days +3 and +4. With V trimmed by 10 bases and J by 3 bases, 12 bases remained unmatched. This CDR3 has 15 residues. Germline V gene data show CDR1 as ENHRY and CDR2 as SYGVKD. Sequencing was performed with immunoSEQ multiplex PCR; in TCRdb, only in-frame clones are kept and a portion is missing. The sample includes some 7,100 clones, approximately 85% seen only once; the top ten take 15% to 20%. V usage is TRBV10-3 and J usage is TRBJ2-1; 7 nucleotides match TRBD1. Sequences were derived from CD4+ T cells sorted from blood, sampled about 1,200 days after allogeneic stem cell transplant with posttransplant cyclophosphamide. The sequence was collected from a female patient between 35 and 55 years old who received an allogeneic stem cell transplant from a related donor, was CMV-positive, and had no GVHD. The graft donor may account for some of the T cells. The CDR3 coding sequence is TGTGCCAGCATTCCAGACAGGGAACGCTACAATGAGCAGTTCTTC. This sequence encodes CASIPDRERYNEQFF.